The 15 T cell receptor beta chains below come from one sample, sequenced in a study of T cell responses to AZD1222 COVID-19 vaccine. Clones were read by immunoSEQ multiplex PCR, and TCRdb kept only the in-frame ones, dropping some. The profile shows approximately 150,000 clones, around 91% of them singletons. The material sequenced was peripheral blood, taken 28 days after the second AZD1222 dose. These receptors all come from an adult who received the AZD1222 COVID-19 vaccine.

V gene TRBV2 combines with J gene TRBJ2-5, with D unresolved. The CDR3 is 13 residues long. CDR1 is SNHLY and CDR2 is FYNNEI in the germline V gene. With 6 bases removed from V and 2 bases from J, the gap between germline ends came to 10 bases. The DNA for the CDR3 is TGTGCCAGCAGCCTCCCTTCGCAAGAGACCCAGTACTTC. Residues: CASSLPSQETQYF.

The J gene is TRBJ2-7, the V gene TRBV10-1; 9 bases are shared with TRBD2. Germline trimming cut 5 bases from V and 2 bases from J; bases unmatched to any gene: 7. CDR1 and CDR2 from the germline V gene are WNHNN and SYGVQD (reference sequence). This CDR3 region has 15 residues. The CDR3: CASSPSGGPTYEQYF. DNA of the CDR3: TGCGCCAGCAGTCCCAGCGGGGGGCCGACCTACGAGCAGTACTTC.

The CDR3 sequence: CASSGLAVGEETQYF. The CDR3, as DNA: TGTGCCAGCAGCGGCCTAGCGGTCGGGGAGGAGACCCAGTACTTC. J is TRBJ2-5 and V is TRBV9; TRBD2 matches at 7 bases. This CDR3 contains 15 residues. Germline-derived CDR1 and CDR2 are SGDLS and YYNGEE. V dropped 3 bases and J dropped 5; count of bases not matched to a gene: 10. Supplemented by reference TRBV9 and TRBJ2-5, the full variable domain reads DSGVTQTPKHLITATGQRVTLRCSPRSGDLSVYWYQQSLDQGLQFLIQYYNGEERAKGNILERFSAQQFPDLHSELNLSSLELGDSALYFCASSGLAVGEETQYFGPGTRLLVL.

V and J are TRBV30 and TRBJ1-5; TRBD1 is a possible D gene (5 bases). Trimming stripped 1 base from V and 7 bases from J, with 11 bases between. The CDR3 consists of 13 residues. CDR1 is GTSNPN and CDR2 is SVGIG in the germline V gene (reference sequence). CDR3 DNA: TGTGCCTGGAGTGCAGCGGGGGACCAGCCCCAGCATTTT. Translation gives CAWSAAGDQPQHF.

The V gene is TRBV27, the J gene TRBJ2-3; D gene ambiguous. The germline gives CDR1 MNHEY, CDR2 SMNVEV (reference sequence). The CDR3 is 12 amino acids. V lost 6 bases to trimming and J lost 5 bases, with 9 bases between them. The CDR3 coding sequence is TGTGCCAGCAGCCTCGCGAGAGATACGCAGTATTTT. As protein: CASSLARDTQYF.

The chain is built from TRBV3-1 (or the pseudogene TRBV3-2) and TRBJ1-5; 11 nucleotides match TRBD1. Germline V CDR1 and CDR2: LGHDT, YNNKEL (reference sequence). The CDR3 has 14 amino acids. V lost 4 bases, J lost 7 bases, and 3 bases stayed unmatched. CDR3 sequence (DNA): TGTGCCAGCAGCCGGGGACAGGGGGACCAGCCCCAGCATTTT. Translation gives CASSRGQGDQPQHF.

The chain uses TRBV11-3 and TRBJ1-3; D uncertain. Germline CDR1 reads SGHNT; CDR2 reads YENEEA. The CDR3 totals 13 residues. Trimming removed 8 bases from V and 2 bases from J, with 10 bases in between. CDR3 sequence reads: CASPDGTGNTIYF. DNA for the CDR3: TGTGCCAGCCCGGACGGAACTGGAAACACCATATATTTT.

In this sample, this clone is medium-sized. The V call is TRBV9, the J call TRBJ1-4, with TRBD1 matching 7 bases. This CDR3 region has 18 residues. V lost 3 bases, J lost 0 bases, and 11 bases stayed unmatched. In germline, CDR1 is SGDLS, CDR2 YYNGEE. The CDR3 region has the DNA TGTGCCAGCAGCGCACAGGGGTCCTTAATCCCAACTAATGAAAAACTGTTTTTT. Translation: CASSAQGSLIPTNEKLFF.

The chain is built from TRBV6-5 and TRBJ1-2, with no clear D. The ends were cut back, 6 bases at V and 1 base at J, with 6 bases in the middle. The CDR3 is made up of 12 amino acids. Looked up from germline, CDR1 is MNHEY and CDR2 is SVGAGI. CDR3 in DNA: TGTGCCAGCAGGGCGGATAACTATGGCTACACCTTC. Translated: CASRADNYGYTF.

The rearrangement joins TRBV24-1 to TRBJ2-5; tentative D call: TRBD1 (5 bases). Germline CDR1 reads KGHDR; CDR2 reads SFDVKD. V lost 4 bases, J lost 4 bases, and 15 bases lay in between. The CDR3 runs 15 residues. CDR3 sequence (DNA): TGTGCCACCAGTGAAGGTCAGGGCGCGCGAGAGACCCAGTACTTC. Protein: CATSEGQGARETQYF.

The chain uses TRBV11-3 and TRBJ1-1; perhaps TRBD1 as D (5 bases). Germline assignment: CDR1 SGHNT and CDR2 YENEEA. With 5 bases removed from V and 1 base from J, the gap between germline ends came to 11 bases. This CDR3 contains 14 residues. The CDR3 nucleotides read TGTGCCAGCAGCCCGGGACCGCCGAACACTGAAGCTTTCTTT. It yields the protein CASSPGPPNTEAFF.

The chain is built from TRBV6-5 and TRBJ2-5; 11 bases are a match to TRBD2. J lost 2 bases, V lost 11 bases, and 10 bases had no gene match. Germline-derived CDR1 and CDR2 are MNHEY and SVGAGI. The CDR3 loop spans 15 amino acids. The CDR3 sequence: CAGYSGTSGQETQYF. The DNA of the CDR3 is TGTGCCGGATATTCCGGGACTAGCGGTCAAGAGACCCAGTACTTC.

The CDR3 DNA reads TGTGCCAGCAGCTTAGGTCTGGGCGGGCTCTACGAGCAGTACTTC. Translating gives CASSLGLGGLYEQYF. The chain joins TRBV7-2 to TRBJ2-7; TRBD2 might be the D (5 bases). The CDR3 totals 15 residues. From germline, CDR1 is SGHTA and CDR2 FQGNSA. The V end lost 1 base, the J end lost 3 bases, and 13 bases lay between the germline ends.

The chain recombines TRBV19 with TRBJ2-6, with D possibly being TRBD1 (5 bases). V was trimmed by 5 bases and J by 2 bases, leaving 22 bases between them. Germline V gene lookup returns CDR1 LNHDA and CDR2 SQIVND (reference sequence). The CDR3 is made up of 19 amino acids. This CDR3 is CASSWSGNLILAGANVLTF. CDR3 bases: TGTGCCAGTAGTTGGTCAGGGAACTTAATACTCGCTGGGGCCAACGTCCTGACTTTC.

The J gene is TRBJ1-6, the V gene TRBV18; D call uncertain. This CDR3 comprises 15 residues. The germline V and J ends were trimmed by 2 bases and 7 bases, with 12 bases remaining between them. Germline V gene sequence: CDR1 KGHSH, CDR2 LQKENI. This CDR3 reads CASSPDQPENSPLHF. In DNA, the CDR3 is TGTGCCAGCTCACCAGATCAGCCTGAAAATTCACCCCTCCACTTT.